What follows are 15 T cell receptor beta chains derived from one specimen sequenced in a study of T cell responses to AZD1222 COVID-19 vaccine. TCRdb keeps only in-frame clones here, not all; method: immunoSEQ multiplex PCR. Of about 140,000 clones in the sample, 86% were seen once. The sequencing used peripheral blood, collected 28 days after the second AZD1222 dose. These receptors originate from an adult who received the AZD1222 COVID-19 vaccine.

This clone has only one observation. The chain employs TRBV7-9 and TRBJ2-5; D possibly matches TRBD1 or TRBD2 (5 bases each). V lost 1 base to trimming and J lost 3 bases, with 6 bases between them. The CDR3 consists of 13 residues. Germline-derived CDR1 and CDR2 are SEHNR and FQNEAQ (reference sequence). Here the CDR3 reads CASSLGGKETQYF. The DNA for the CDR3 is TGTGCCAGCAGCTTAGGGGGGAAAGAGACCCAGTACTTC. The full variable domain, rest sourced from reference TRBV7-9 and TRBJ2-5, is DTGVSQNPRHKITKRGQNVTFRCDPISEHNRLYWYRQTLGQGPEFLTYFQNEAQLEKSRLLSDRFSAERPKGSFSTLEIQRTEQGDSAMYLCASSLGGKETQYFGPGTRLLVL.

This rearrangement joins TRBV7-9 to TRBJ1-2, with 10 nucleotides matching TRBD1. Losses at the gene ends were 5 bases for V and 5 bases for J; bases not matched to a gene: 5. The CDR3 has 14 amino acids. The germline V gene encodes CDR1 SEHNR and CDR2 FQNEAQ (reference sequence). The CDR3 reads CASSRQGAGYGYTF. As DNA, the CDR3 is TGTGCCAGCAGCAGACAGGGGGCTGGGTATGGCTACACCTTC.

CDR3: CASSQRDWTSSGNTIYF. The CDR3 DNA is TGTGCCAGCAGCCAACGAGACTGGACCAGCTCTGGAAACACCATATATTTT. The chain has TRBV3-1 (or the pseudogene TRBV3-2) and TRBJ1-3; D unresolved. Germline V CDR1 and CDR2: LGHDT, YNNKEL (reference sequence). The CDR3 loop spans 17 amino acids. The V gene lost 2 bases and the J gene lost 0 bases, with 14 bases spanning the gap.

The chain has TRBV7-7 and TRBJ1-1; the match to TRBD1 covers 7 bases. The germline V gene has CDR1 SSHAT and CDR2 FNYEAQ (reference sequence). Trimming at V came to 0 bases and at J to 3 bases, leaving 7 bases not matched to a gene. This CDR3 is built from 16 residues. The CDR3 is CASSLARDSWDTEAFF. In DNA, the CDR3 is TGTGCCAGCAGCTTAGCGCGGGACAGTTGGGACACTGAAGCTTTCTTT.

This clone was counted once. V is TRBV28 and J is TRBJ1-4; D call uncertain. Germline V gives CDR1 MDHEN, CDR2 SYDVKM. With 4 bases removed from V and 7 bases from J, the gap between germline ends came to 4 bases. The CDR3 runs 11 residues. The CDR3 here is CASSSSEKLFF. The CDR3 coding sequence is TGTGCCAGCAGTTCCTCTGAAAAACTGTTTTTT.

This rearrangement joins TRBV30 to TRBJ2-7; perhaps TRBD1 as D (6 bases). Germline CDR1 reads GTSNPN; CDR2 reads SVGIG (reference sequence). The CDR3 has 18 amino acids. Trimming pared 4 bases from V and 3 bases from J, leaving 28 bases between. The DNA for the CDR3 is TGTGCCTGGACTAACAGGGCGTCCTCATCTCCCCCCCACTACGAGCAGTACTTC. Protein sequence: CAWTNRASSSPPHYEQYF.

This chain links TRBV7-8 with TRBJ2-7, with 7 nucleotides matching TRBD1. Germline loops: CDR1 SGHVS, CDR2 FQNEAQ. V was clipped by 1 base and J by 3 bases; unmatched bases: 9. The CDR3 covers 16 residues. In DNA form, the CDR3 reads TGTGCCAGCAGCTTAGGAGGACAGGCTTTCTTCTACGAGCAGTACTTC. This translates into CASSLGGQAFFYEQYF.

Only one count was recorded for this clone. This sequence joins TRBV5-8 and TRBJ1-1, with D perhaps matching TRBD1 (5 bases). The CDR3 length is 16 residues. V gave up 6 bases and J gave up 4 bases, with 22 bases separating them. Germline V gives CDR1 SGHTS, CDR2 YDEGEE. The CDR3 here is CASTSLVAVRGTEAFF. The CDR3 DNA reads TGTGCCAGCACCTCCTTGGTAGCCGTGAGGGGCACTGAAGCTTTCTTT.

V usage is TRBV2 and J usage is TRBJ1-2; D is ambiguous. V shed 4 bases and J shed 8 bases, with 11 bases lying between them. The CDR3 runs 12 residues. Germline assignment: CDR1 SNHLY and CDR2 FYNNEI. DNA for the CDR3: TGTGCCAGCAGTGTCCGAGCGGAGGGCTACACCTTC. Its protein is CASSVRAEGYTF.

The chain uses TRBV10-1 and TRBJ1-6, with D uncertain. V dropped 5 bases and J dropped 8 bases, with 10 bases sitting between them. The CDR3 has 13 residues. Per the germline V gene, CDR1 is WNHNN and CDR2 is SYGVQD (reference sequence). The DNA of the CDR3 is TGCGCCAGCAGTTCCAGGACGGATTCACCCCTCCACTTT. It translates to CASSSRTDSPLHF.

This clone was observed once. The rearrangement uses TRBV4-1 and TRBJ2-3; no firm D call. Germline CDR1 reads MGHRA; CDR2 reads YSYEKL. V gave up 0 bases and J gave up 7 bases, with 8 bases separating them. The CDR3 sequence is 13 residues long. CDR3: CASSQDLGYTQYF. DNA for the CDR3: TGCGCCAGCAGCCAAGATTTGGGGTATACGCAGTATTTT.

V gene TRBV9 combines with J gene TRBJ2-5; 9 positions match TRBD2. Trimming at V came to 1 base and at J to 1 base, leaving 2 bases not matched to a gene. CDR1 and CDR2 (germline): SGDLS, YYNGEE. The CDR3 totals 15 residues. The CDR3 DNA sequence: TGTGCCAGCAGCGTATCTAGCGGGGTCCAAGAGACCCAGTACTTC. Its translation: CASSVSSGVQETQYF.

J is TRBJ2-7 and V is TRBV21-1; the listed D gene, TRBD1, was not tested against the DNA. TRBV21-1 is deemed a pseudogene. The CDR3 extends over 14 amino acids. CDR3 residues: CAISGQLGTYEQYF. The CDR3 DNA reads as TGTGCCATCTCGGGACAGCTTGGAACCTACGAGCAGTACTTC.

The V call is TRBV27, the J call TRBJ2-7; D is ambiguous. V was pared by 0 bases and J by 0 bases, with 15 bases between. There are 17 residues in the CDR3. Germline V gene data show CDR1 as MNHEY and CDR2 as SMNVEV (reference sequence). The CDR3 DNA reads as TGTGCCAGCAGTTTATCGGCCCCCTCGTCGAGCTCCTACGAGCAGTACTTC. It translates to CASSLSAPSSSSYEQYF.

The gene calls are TRBV3-1 (or the pseudogene TRBV3-2) and TRBJ1-3; D not resolved. Germline V gene sequence: CDR1 LGHDT, CDR2 YNNKEL (reference sequence). The CDR3 is made up of 18 amino acids. With 0 bases removed from V and 0 bases from J, the gap between germline ends came to 15 bases. CDR3 protein: CASSQDRLWSSSGNTIYF. The CDR3 DNA follows: TGTGCCAGCAGCCAAGATCGACTATGGAGCAGCTCTGGAAACACCATATATTTT.